These 15 T cell receptor beta chains originate from one sample sequenced in a study of blood T cells in healthy people across ages. For the second PCR, which ran for about 7 to 11 cycles, a sample-barcoded 5' primer and a J-beta primer mix were used. TCRdb fed the 5' RACE reads into MiXCR, producing one record per CDR3 protein. The data show about 640,000 distinct CDR3 sequences, approximately 59% seen once. Specimen: blood. The receptor source for this set is a man aged 55 to 69 in good health.

The V gene is TRBV29-1, the J gene TRBJ2-7; no clear D. V lost 0 bases, J lost 2 bases, and 8 bases lay in between. Germline V CDR1 and CDR2: SQVTM, ANQGSEA. The CDR3 consists of 13 residues. The CDR3 coding sequence is TGCAGCGTTGAAGACGGCAGTACCTACGAGCAGTACTTC. Translation: CSVEDGSTYEQYF.

The CDR3 sequence is CASSHRRLPTNEKLFF. The CDR3 nucleotides read TGTGCCAGCAGCCACCGCCGGCTCCCAACTAATGAAAAACTGTTTTTT. The chain has TRBV27 and TRBJ1-4; D not certain. Germline assignment: CDR1 MNHEY and CDR2 SMNVEV (reference sequence). Trimming shortened V by 6 bases and J by 0 bases, and 14 bases separated the two germline ends. The CDR3 totals 16 residues. The complete variable domain, with remaining parts taken from reference TRBV27 and TRBJ1-4, reads EAQVTQNPRYLITVTGKKLTVTCSQNMNHEYMSWYRQDPGLGLRQIYYSMNVEVTDKGDVPEGYKVSRKEKRNFPLILESPSPNQTSLYFCASSHRRLPTNEKLFFGSGTQLSVL.

This clonotype appeared a few times. V gene TRBV9 combines with J gene TRBJ2-5, with D unclear. The DNA end is more similar to TRBJ2-7, so the J call may be wrong. CDR1 is SGDLS and CDR2 is YYNGEE in the germline V gene. CDR3 length: 11 residues. CDR3 DNA: TGTGCCAGCAGCGTAGGGGCCGAGCAGTACTTC. Amino acid sequence: CASSVGAEQYF.

V and J are TRBV3-1 and TRBJ2-7; D is perhaps TRBD1 or TRBD2 (6 bases each). Judging by the DNA end, TRBJ2-5 fits better; the J call may be wrong. Per the germline V gene, CDR1 is LGHDT and CDR2 is YNNKEL (reference sequence). The CDR3 runs 16 residues. The CDR3 sequence: CASSQKGGWRRETQYF. CDR3 sequence (DNA): TGTGCCAGCAGCCAAAAGGGGGGATGGCGACGAGAGACCCAGTACTTC.

The gene calls are TRBV7-2 and TRBJ2-7; D is unresolved. The CDR3 runs 17 residues. The germline gives CDR1 SGHTA, CDR2 FQGNSA. Trimming pared 3 bases from V and 1 base from J, leaving 19 bases between. The CDR3 sequence is CASSFSLSLTDSYEQYF. The CDR3 nucleotides are TGTGCCAGCAGCTTTTCTCTGTCCCTAACCGATTCCTACGAGCAGTACTTC.

The chain carries TRBV7-9 and TRBJ1-5; possibly TRBD1 for D (6 bases). This CDR3 contains 14 residues. Germline V lookup: CDR1 SEHNR, CDR2 FQNEAQ (reference sequence). Between the trimmed V and J ends, which lost 6 bases and 7 bases, there was a span of 16 bases. The CDR3 is CASSPGEGRQPQHF. The CDR3 DNA reads as TGTGCCAGCAGTCCAGGGGAAGGGCGGCAGCCCCAGCATTTT.

The gene calls are TRBV5-1 and TRBJ2-5; no clear D gene. This CDR3 is built from 13 residues. Trimming cost V 5 bases and J 5 bases, with 13 bases left between them. Germline-derived CDR1 and CDR2 are SGHRS and YFSETQ. The CDR3 sequence: CASSSGPAETQYF. In DNA form, the CDR3 reads TGCGCCAGCAGTTCCGGGCCGGCGGAGACCCAGTACTTC. Combining the CDR3 with reference TRBV5-1 and TRBJ2-5 gives the whole variable domain KAGVTQTPRYLIKTRGQQVTLSCSPISGHRSVSWYQQTPGQGLQFLFEYFSETQRNKGNFPGRFSGRQFSNSRSEMNVSTLELGDSALYLCASSSGPAETQYFGPGTRLLVL.

This chain uses TRBV18 with TRBJ2-3; D is undetermined. Germline V gene data show CDR1 as KGHSH and CDR2 as LQKENI. V lost 3 bases to trimming and J lost 2 bases, with 15 bases between them. The CDR3 has 16 amino acids. As DNA, the CDR3 is TGTGCCAGCTCACCCCCCTTGAAGGGTTACACAGATACGCAGTATTTT. It codes for CASSPPLKGYTDTQYF. Using reference TRBV18 and TRBJ2-3 for the parts outside the CDR3, the full variable domain is NAGVMQNPRHLVRRRGQEARLRCSPMKGHSHVYWYRQLPEEGLKFMVYLQKENIIDESGMPKERFSAEFPKEGPSILRIQQVVRGDSAAYFCASSPPLKGYTDTQYFGPGTRLTVL.

J is TRBJ2-5 and V is TRBV6-1; no reliable D call. V gave up 8 bases and J gave up 2 bases, with 15 bases separating them. Germline V CDR1 and CDR2: MNHNS, SASEGT. The CDR3 runs to 14 residues. The CDR3 region is CASGRTRRQETQYF. As DNA, the CDR3 is TGTGCCAGCGGAAGGACGAGGCGTCAAGAGACCCAGTACTTC.

In regard to this clonotype: Relative to the germline gene, one junction end is altered; a read error may explain this. This rearrangement joins TRBV6-2 or TRBV6-3 to TRBJ1-5; D gene ambiguous. CDR3 length equals 13 residues. Germline loops: CDR1 MNHEY, CDR2 SVGEGT. The CDR3 protein is CTSSWEANQPQHF. CDR3 nucleotide sequence: TGTACCAGCAGTTGGGAGGCGAACCAGCCCCAGCATTTT.

The chain employs TRBV4-2 and TRBJ1-1; TRBD1 might be the D (6 bases). From germline, CDR1 is LGHNA and CDR2 YNFKEQ. V was shortened by 1 base and J by 5 bases, with 17 bases between the two germline ends. CDR3 size: 16 residues. In DNA, the CDR3 is TGTGCCAGCAGCCAAGGAGGGGGGCCCTCGGGAACTGAAGCTTTCTTT. This sequence encodes CASSQGGGPSGTEAFF.

Turning to this clonotype: The junction does not match germline at one end; this may be a read error. The chain is built from TRBV5-1 and TRBJ2-6, with TRBD1 as a possible D gene (5 bases). In germline, CDR1 is SGHRS, CDR2 YFSETQ. CDR3 length: 16 residues. CDR3 DNA: TGCGCCAGCAGCTTGGGCAGGGCCCCTGGAGCCAACGTCCTGACTTTC. It translates to CASSLGRAPGANVLTF.

This chain connects TRBV25-1 to TRBJ2-7; possibly TRBD2 for D (6 bases). Germline V gene sequence: CDR1 MGHDK, CDR2 SYGVNS. The ends were cut back, 4 bases at V and 5 bases at J, with 24 bases in the middle. CDR3 size: 17 residues. CDR3 in DNA: TGTGCCAGCAGTGCGTATAGTGGTCAGCTGGCGGGGAACGAGCAGTACTTC. Protein: CASSAYSGQLAGNEQYF.

The chain recombines TRBV5-1 with TRBJ2-7; 11 nucleotides agree with TRBD1. This CDR3 spans 18 amino acids. The junction had 11 bases not matched to a gene; V was cut back by 0 bases and J by 3 bases. The germline CDR1 and CDR2 sequences are SGHRS and YFSETQ. The CDR3 loop is CASSLGAGTGGGIYEQYF. DNA for the CDR3: TGCGCCAGCAGCTTGGGGGCCGGGACAGGGGGAGGAATCTACGAGCAGTACTTC.

This clonotype appeared a few times. One junction end disagrees with the germline gene, perhaps due to a read error. The chain couples TRBV5-1 to TRBJ1-2; D ambiguous. The CDR3 is 14 residues long. Germline CDR1 is SGHRS and CDR2 is YFSETQ. The CDR3 DNA follows: TGTGCCAGCAGCTTAGAATCGGGCGGGTATGGCTACACCTTC. It codes for CASSLESGGYGYTF.